Listed below are T cell receptor beta chains from one sample, sequenced in a study of blood T cells in healthy people across ages. TCRdb fed the 5' RACE reads into MiXCR, producing one record per CDR3 protein. Of 1,500,000 or so distinct CDR3 sequences listed, roughly 64% are singletons. Sample: blood. Receptors were obtained from a man in his late teens or twenties in good health. The CDR3 runs from the conserved cysteine through the conserved F or W. A D gene is named only where the DNA matches it firmly. The size entry is marked missing in some rows and otherwise reads once, few, many or a size class.

j_call,v_call,clone_size,d_call,cdr3_nt,cdr3_aa
TRBJ2-1,TRBV27,NA,NA,TGTGCCAGCAGTCGGGAAATAACCGGGTATCAGCAGTTCTTC,CASSREITGYQQFF
TRBJ2-7,TRBV29-1,NA,TRBD2,TGCAGCGGGTCTAAGAGGGTCTCGGGCGGGAGGGCCTACGAGCAGTACTTC,CSGSKRVSGGRAYEQYF
TRBJ1-5,TRBV7-2,NA,NA,TGTGCCAGCAGCCGGGACTCGTTGGATCAGCCCCAGCATTTT,CASSRDSLDQPQHF
TRBJ2-3,TRBV29-1,few,TRBD1,TGCAGCTACAGGGACAGGGGCACAGATACGCAGTATTTT,CSYRDRGTDTQYF
TRBJ2-2,TRBV10-3,NA,NA,TGTGCCATCAGGGACGTTACCGGGGAGCTGTTTTTT,CAIRDVTGELFF
TRBJ1-1,TRBV5-1,NA,NA,TGCGCCAGCAGCTTGGCGGGGATGGGCACTGAAGCTTTCTTT,CASSLAGMGTEAFF
TRBJ2-7,TRBV5-1,few,TRBD2,TGCGCCAGCAGACCGCCGGGACTAGCGGGCGAGCAGTACTTC,CASRPPGLAGEQYF
TRBJ1-2,TRBV4-1,NA,NA,TGCGCCAGCAGCCAAGAAACAGGACGAGGCTACACCTTC,CASSQETGRGYTF
TRBJ2-7,TRBV15,NA,NA,TGTGCCACCAGCAGAGTGAGCGGATACGAGCAGTACTTC,CATSRVSGYEQYF
TRBJ1-1,TRBV12-5,NA,NA,TGTGCTAGTGGCCCGAGGTCCCCCCAATCCGGGAACACTGAAGCTTTCTTT,CASGPRSPQSGNTEAFF
TRBJ2-7,TRBV11-2,NA,TRBD2,TGTGCCAGCAGGCGACCGGGACTAGCGTCCGAGCAGTACTTC,CASRRPGLASEQYF
TRBJ2-1,TRBV7-9,NA,NA,TGTGCCGGATCGACGGGACCTCGCAATGAGCAGTTCTTC,CAGSTGPRNEQFF
TRBJ2-7,TRBV5-5,few,NA,TGTGCCAGCAGCATTCCTCCGGGACAGCAGTACTTC,CASSIPPGQQYF
TRBJ1-4,TRBV11-2,NA,NA,TGTGCCAGCAGCCGGAGGAGTCAAGGTGAAAAACTGTTTTTT,CASSRRSQGEKLFF